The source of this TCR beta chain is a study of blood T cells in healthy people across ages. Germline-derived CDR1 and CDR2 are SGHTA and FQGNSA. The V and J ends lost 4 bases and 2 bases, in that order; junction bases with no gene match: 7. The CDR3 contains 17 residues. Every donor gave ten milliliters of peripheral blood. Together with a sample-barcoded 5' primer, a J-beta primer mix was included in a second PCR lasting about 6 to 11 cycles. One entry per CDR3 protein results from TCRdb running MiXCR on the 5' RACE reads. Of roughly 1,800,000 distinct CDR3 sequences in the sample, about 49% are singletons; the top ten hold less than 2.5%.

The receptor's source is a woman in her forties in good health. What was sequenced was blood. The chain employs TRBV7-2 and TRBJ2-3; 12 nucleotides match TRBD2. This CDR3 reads CASSSRTSGVLTDTQYF. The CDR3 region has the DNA TGTGCCAGCAGCTCAAGGACTAGCGGGGTTCTCACAGATACGCAGTATTTT.